The next 9 T cell receptor beta chains were all read from a single sample in a study of tumor-infiltrating lymphocytes in primary liver carcinoma. TCR beta cDNA was prepared out of 450 to 500 ng total RNA by means of a constant-region primer. ARM-PCR, slightly modified, supplied the TCR beta libraries through three nested multiplex PCR rounds. Each of the first two PCR rounds ran approximately 11 cycles with TRBV1-TRBV30 forward and C-beta reverse primers. Via MiXCR, TCRdb re-called the multiplex PCR reads, giving one row per CDR3 protein. The sample carries around 99,000 distinct CDR3 sequences, roughly 70% recorded once. DNA and RNA were both co-extracted from approximately 20-30 mg of bulk tissue that had not been sorted. Specimen: tumor-adjacent normal liver tissue. These receptors came from a man aged 40-49 years with primary liver carcinoma and hepatitis B virus infection.

Comments on this clonotype: A junction end diverges from the germline sequence, so it may reflect a read error. The rearrangement joins TRBV5-1 to TRBJ2-2, with a possible D match to TRBD2 (6 bases). The CDR3 extends over 12 amino acids. Germline loops: CDR1 SGHRS, CDR2 YFSETQ. CDR3 in DNA: TGCGCCAGCAGCTTGGACGGCGGGGAGATGTTTTTT. It yields the protein CASSLDGGEMFF. Full variable domain (missing parts from reference TRBV5-1 and TRBJ2-2): KAGVTQTPRYLIKTRGQQVTLSCSPISGHRSVSWYQQTPGQGLQFLFEYFSETQRNKGNFPGRFSGRQFSNSRSEMNVSTLELGDSALYLCASSLDGGEMFFGEGSRLTVL.

A note on this clonotype: This sequence may be a read error, since a much larger clone differs from it by one base. The chain is built from TRBV7-8 and TRBJ2-5; tentatively, D is TRBD1 or TRBD2 (5 bases each). CDR3 length: 15 amino acids. The germline CDR1 and CDR2 sequences are SGHVS and FQNEAQ. For the CDR3, the DNA is TGTGCCAGCAGCAACTACCGGGACGGGAAAGAGACCCGGTACTTC. It translates to CASSNYRDGKETRYF. The full variable domain, completed using reference TRBV7-8 and TRBJ2-5, is GAGVSQSPRYKVAKRGQDVALRCDPISGHVSLFWYQQALGQGPEFLTYFQNEAQLDKSGLPSDRFFAERPEGSVSTLKIQRTQQEDSAVYLCASSNYRDGKETRYFGPGTRLLVL.

On this clonotype: It may be a read error: a sequence one base away is much more abundant. The chain combines TRBV6-1 with TRBJ2-1; D unresolved. Trimming pared 10 bases from V and 5 bases from J, leaving 15 bases between. Per the germline V gene, CDR1 is MNHNS and CDR2 is SASEGT. The CDR3 runs to 13 residues. The CDR3 loop is CATSAEAHNEQFF. The CDR3 bases are TGTGCCACCTCAGCAGAAGCGCACAATGAGCAGTTCTTC.

Regarding this clonotype: Without the conserved terminal phenylalanine or tryptophan, this CDR3 likely stems from a read error. The DNA is omitted, as the CDR3 cannot be located on it reliably, and the CDR3 follows TCRdb's listing. This chain uses TRBV11-2 with TRBJ2-2. Per the germline V gene, CDR1 is SGHAT and CDR2 is FQNNGV. The CDR3 length is 14 residues, termini included. The CDR3 here is CASSLGMNTGELFY.

Regarding this clonotype: The CDR3 ends on some other residue instead of the conserved phenylalanine or tryptophan, so this is likely a read error. V is TRBV11-2 and J is TRBJ2-7; weak D call: TRBD2 (6 bases). There are 13 residues in the CDR3. V was clipped by 2 bases and J by 8 bases, with 13 bases between them. Germline CDR1 and CDR2: SGHAT and FQNNGV. The CDR3 loop is CASSLSERVQQYY. For the CDR3, the DNA is TGTGCCAGCAGCTTAAGTGAGCGGGTCCAGCAGTACTAC.

This clonotype has ten or more counts. The chain has TRBV4-2 and TRBJ2-7; unclear D gene. Germline lookup yields CDR1 LGHNA and CDR2 YNFKEQ. CDR3 length: 12 residues. V was trimmed by 1 base and J by 7 bases, leaving 8 bases between them. The CDR3 DNA is TGTGCCAGCAGCCAAGGGGGTCCTGAGCAGTACTTC. Translation: CASSQGGPEQYF.

This sequence joins TRBV7-9 and TRBJ2-1, with 11 bases lining up with TRBD2. The CDR3 has 17 residues. CDR1 SEHNR and CDR2 FQNEAQ come from the germline V gene (reference sequence). The CDR3 is CISSLATLAGDRKQQFF. CDR3 nucleotides: TGTATCAGCAGCTTAGCAACACTAGCGGGAGACCGGAAGCAGCAGTTCTTC.

This chain uses TRBV7-6 with TRBJ1-2; 7 positions match TRBD1. The germline V gene encodes CDR1 SGHVS and CDR2 FNYEAQ. V shed 1 base, J shed 4 bases, and the junction held 3 bases outside the gene matches. The CDR3 is made up of 14 amino acids. Written as DNA, the CDR3 is TGTGCCAGCAGCTTAGGACAGGGCTCCTATGGCTACACCTTC. Translation: CASSLGQGSYGYTF.

Concerning this clonotype: At one of its ends the junction is not consistent with the germline gene, which may arise from a read error. V usage is TRBV11-2 and J usage is TRBJ2-2; D ambiguous. The germline V gene has CDR1 SGHAT and CDR2 FQNNGV. This CDR3 has 14 amino acids. This CDR3 is CASSSWTGGGELFF. The CDR3 DNA is TGTGCTAGCAGCTCCTGGACGGGCGGCGGGGAGCTGTTTTTT.